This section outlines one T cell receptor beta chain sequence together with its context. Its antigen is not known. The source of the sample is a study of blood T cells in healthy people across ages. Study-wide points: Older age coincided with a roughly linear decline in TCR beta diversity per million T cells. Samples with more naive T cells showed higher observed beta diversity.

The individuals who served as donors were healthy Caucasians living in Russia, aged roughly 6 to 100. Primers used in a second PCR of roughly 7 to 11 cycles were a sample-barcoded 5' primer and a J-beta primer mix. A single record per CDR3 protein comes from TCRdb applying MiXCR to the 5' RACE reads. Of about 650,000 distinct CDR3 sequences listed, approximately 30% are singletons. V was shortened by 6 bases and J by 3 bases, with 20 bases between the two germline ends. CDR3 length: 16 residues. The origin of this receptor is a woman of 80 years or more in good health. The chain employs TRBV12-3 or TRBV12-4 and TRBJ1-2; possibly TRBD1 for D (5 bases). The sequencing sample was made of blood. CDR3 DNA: TGTGCCAGCAGAGACGGGACCCAATTTCCCTACTATGGCTACACCTTC. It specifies CASRDGTQFPYYGYTF.